The 17 T cell receptor beta chains listed next were all sequenced from one sample in a study of cytomegalovirus exposure and HLA in healthy donors. PCR primers comprised 60 Vbeta and 13 Jbeta primers. Clones were sequenced by immunoSEQ multiplex PCR, and TCRdb holds only the in-frame ones, with some missing. The table lists roughly 120,000 clones, 75% to 85% of them singletons. Material for sequencing was PBMCs. The receptors come from a male donor in good health and CMV-seronegative.

This clone occurred once. The genes are TRBV7-2 and TRBJ2-2; D unclear. V gave up 0 bases and J gave up 7 bases, with 6 bases separating them. Germline V CDR1 and CDR2: SGHTA, FQGNSA. The CDR3 covers 13 residues. The CDR3 loop is CASSLAYGGELFF. The CDR3, as DNA: TGTGCCAGCAGCTTAGCGTACGGCGGGGAGCTGTTTTTT.

This chain links TRBV5-4 with TRBJ1-1; 8 bases are a match to TRBD1. The V and J ends lost 0 bases and 3 bases, in that order; junction bases with no gene match: 1. This CDR3 is 14 amino acids long. Germline loops: CDR1 SGHNT, CDR2 YYREEE (reference sequence). In DNA, the CDR3 is TGTGCCAGCAGCTTGGACAGGGGGGACACTGAAGCTTTCTTT. Encoded protein: CASSLDRGDTEAFF.

This chain uses TRBV27 with TRBJ2-7; no clear D. The CDR3 length is 12 residues. V lost 0 bases and J lost 3, with 3 bases in between. The germline V gene encodes CDR1 MNHEY and CDR2 SMNVEV (reference sequence). The CDR3 loop reads CASSLSGYEQYF. The CDR3 nucleotides read TGTGCCAGCAGTTTATCCGGCTACGAGCAGTACTTC.

The chain is built from TRBV14 and TRBJ2-7; 7 nucleotides agree with TRBD1. J was trimmed by 4 bases and V by 5 bases; bases with no gene match: 2. There are 12 residues in the CDR3. Germline lookup yields CDR1 SGHDN and CDR2 FVKESK. CDR3 amino acids: CASSKGAYEQYF. The CDR3 DNA reads TGTGCCAGCAGCAAGGGGGCATACGAGCAGTACTTC. Together with reference TRBV14 and TRBJ2-7, the CDR3 gives the full variable domain: EAGVTQFPSHSVIEKGQTVTLRCDPISGHDNLYWYRRVMGKEIKFLLHFVKESKQDESGMPNNRFLAERTGGTYSTLKVQPAELEDSGVYFCASSKGAYEQYFGPGTRLTVT.

This clone turned up a few times. This chain uses TRBV2 with TRBJ1-2; 8 bases fit TRBD1. The CDR3 length is 14 residues. Germline assignment: CDR1 SNHLY and CDR2 FYNNEI. V was pared by 6 bases and J by 2 bases, with 5 bases of the junction left unmatched. CDR3 in DNA: TGTGCCAGCAGAGGACAGGGTGGGAACTATGGCTACACCTTC. Its translation: CASRGQGGNYGYTF.

The chain's CDR3 is CASSPPASSRHTEAFF. DNA of the CDR3: TGTGCCAGCAGCCCCCCAGCCAGTTCGCGGCACACTGAAGCTTTCTTT. V gene TRBV7-9 combines with J gene TRBJ1-1; the D is unclear. Germline assignment: CDR1 SEHNR and CDR2 FQNEAQ (reference sequence). There are 16 residues in the CDR3. Trimming cost V 5 bases and J 3 bases, with 19 bases left between them.

The chain combines TRBV30 with TRBJ1-3; TRBD1 matches at 7 bases. The CDR3 spans 16 residues. Germline values: CDR1 GTSNPN, CDR2 SVGIG (reference sequence). V gave up 1 base and J gave up 2 bases; unmatched junction bases: 8. The CDR3 loop is CAWSALSGGTGNTIYF. DNA for the CDR3: TGTGCCTGGAGTGCATTATCAGGGGGAACTGGAAACACCATATATTTT.

This clone was found a few times. This chain joins TRBV30 and TRBJ2-3; 8 bases are a match to TRBD1. Germline CDR1 is GTSNPN and CDR2 is SVGIG (reference sequence). This CDR3 region has 13 residues. Trimming removed 6 bases from V and 2 bases from J; junction bases left unmatched: 4. In nucleotides, the CDR3 is TGTGCCTGTGGACAGGGATCCACAGATACGCAGTATTTT. It specifies CACGQGSTDTQYF.

The genes are TRBV5-4 and TRBJ1-1, with TRBD1 identical over 9 bases. Losses at the gene ends were 4 bases for V and 7 bases for J; bases not matched to a gene: 2. Germline assignment: CDR1 SGHNT and CDR2 YYREEE (reference sequence). The CDR3 sequence is 12 residues long. CDR3 nucleotides: TGTGCCAGCAGCCCGGGACAGGGTGAAGCTTTCTTT. Translation gives CASSPGQGEAFF.

This chain links TRBV25-1 with TRBJ1-2; TRBD1 might be the D (5 bases). Germline CDR1 and CDR2: MGHDK and SYGVNS. This CDR3 contains 13 residues. The V end lost 3 bases, the J end lost 4 bases, and 9 bases lay between the germline ends. The CDR3, as DNA: TGTGCCAGCAGTGACAGGGTCACCTATGGCTACACCTTC. Protein sequence: CASSDRVTYGYTF.

The V call is TRBV20-1, the J call TRBJ2-5; no clear D. The V gene lost 2 bases and the J gene lost 2 bases, with 3 bases spanning the gap. The CDR3 totals 11 residues. The germline CDR1 and CDR2 sequences are DFQATT and SNEGSKA (reference sequence). This CDR3 is CSARPQETQYF. As DNA, the CDR3 is TGCAGTGCTAGACCACAAGAGACCCAGTACTTC.

The V gene is TRBV5-6, the J gene TRBJ2-3; maybe TRBD2 (6 bases). From germline, CDR1 is SGHDT and CDR2 YYEEEE. V shed 3 bases and J shed 0 bases, with 17 bases lying between them. The CDR3 is 17 residues long. CDR3 protein: CASSSLRSGSSTDTQYF. CDR3 nucleotides: TGTGCCAGCAGCTCATTACGTAGCGGATCTAGCACAGATACGCAGTATTTT. The full variable domain, in which reference TRBV5-6 and TRBJ2-3 provide the parts outside the CDR3, is DAGVTQSPTHLIKTRGQQVTLRCSPKSGHDTVSWYQQALGQGPQFIFQYYEEEERQRGNFPDRFSGHQFPNYSSELNVNALLLGDSALYLCASSSLRSGSSTDTQYFGPGTRLTVL.

As regards this clone: At one boundary the junction diverges from the germline segment, which might be a read error. The gene calls are TRBV5-6 and TRBJ2-4; tentative D call: TRBD1 (6 bases). The CDR3 covers 14 residues. Germline V gives CDR1 SGHDT, CDR2 YYEEEE. CDR3 nucleotides: TGTGCCAGCAGTTTGGGACAATCCCAAAACATTCAGTACTTC. Translating gives CASSLGQSQNIQYF.

This chain connects TRBV5-1 to TRBJ1-1; 12 positions match TRBD1. With V trimmed by 5 bases and J by 1 base, 15 bases remained unmatched. Germline assignment: CDR1 SGHRS and CDR2 YFSETQ. CDR3 length: 19 amino acids. In DNA form, the CDR3 reads TGCGCCAGCAGTGAGGGGTTGGGGACAGGGGGCGCGGGGAACACTGAAGCTTTCTTT. Protein sequence: CASSEGLGTGGAGNTEAFF.

CDR3 coding DNA: TGTGCCAGCAGTGGGTACTCAGATACGCAGTATTTT. Amino acids: CASSGYSDTQYF. The rearrangement links TRBV6-1 to TRBJ2-3; D remains ambiguous. Germline V gives CDR1 MNHNS, CDR2 SASEGT. There are 12 residues in the CDR3. The V end was cut by 4 bases, the J end by 4 bases, with 6 bases between.

This clone occurred many times. Other DNA sequences in this sample translate to the same CDR3. V usage is TRBV2 and J usage is TRBJ1-1, with TRBD1 matching 10 bases. Germline assignment: CDR1 SNHLY and CDR2 FYNNEI. The trim removed 3 bases at V and 5 bases at J, leaving 3 bases unmatched. This CDR3 has 14 residues. The CDR3 coding sequence is TGTGCCAGCAGTGAGCCGGACAGGGGGACTGAAGCTTTCTTT. This gives the protein CASSEPDRGTEAFF.

The chain's CDR3 is CASSLGTTTYNEQFF. CDR3 nucleotide sequence: TGTGCCAGCAGTTTAGGGACTACCACTTACAATGAGCAGTTCTTC. This chain joins TRBV27 and TRBJ2-1, with 7 bases lining up with TRBD2. CDR1 and CDR2 (germline): MNHEY, SMNVEV (reference sequence). The CDR3 runs 15 residues. Trimming removed 2 bases from V and 4 bases from J; junction bases left unmatched: 5.